The next 16 T cell receptor beta chains were all read from a single sample in a study of T cell responses to AZD1222 COVID-19 vaccine. The assay was immunoSEQ multiplex PCR, and TCRdb's table has in-frame clones only and misses some. The repertoire consists of around 74,000 clones, with approximately 90% occurring once and the leading ten covering about 7.1%. The material sequenced was peripheral blood, taken on day 0 of MenACWY control vaccination. The origin of the receptors is an adult in good health.

V gene TRBV9 combines with J gene TRBJ2-1; 7 bases map to TRBD2. This CDR3 comprises 16 residues. The trim removed 4 bases at V and 6 bases at J, leaving 13 bases unmatched. CDR1 is SGDLS and CDR2 is YYNGEE in the germline V gene. The CDR3 is CASSLLNPGLFNEQFF. CDR3 nucleotide sequence: TGTGCCAGCAGCCTCCTGAATCCGGGACTATTCAATGAGCAGTTCTTC.

This clone has just one count. The CDR3 here is CASSLDPAGGTDTQYF. CDR3 in DNA: TGCGCCAGCAGCTTGGATCCAGCGGGGGGAACAGATACGCAGTATTTT. V usage is TRBV5-1 and J usage is TRBJ2-3, with 9 bases aligning to TRBD2. Trimming removed 0 bases from V and 3 bases from J; junction bases left unmatched: 5. The germline gives CDR1 SGHRS, CDR2 YFSETQ. There are 16 residues in the CDR3.

The chain is built from TRBV10-3 and TRBJ1-5; D is ambiguous. V gave up 3 bases and J gave up 2 bases, with 5 bases separating them. This CDR3 is 13 amino acids long. Germline-derived CDR1 and CDR2 are ENHRY and SYGVKD. The CDR3 region has the DNA TGTGCCATCAGTGATGAGGGCAATCAGCCCCAGCATTTT. Protein: CAISDEGNQPQHF.

The chain's CDR3 is CASSRTGLSTDTQYF. In nucleotides, the CDR3 is TGTGCCAGCAGCAGGACAGGACTAAGCACAGATACGCAGTATTTT. The chain carries TRBV6-5 and TRBJ2-3; a weak D match, TRBD1 (7 bases). V dropped 6 bases and J dropped 0 bases, with 13 bases sitting between them. There are 15 residues in the CDR3. CDR1 is MNHEY, CDR2 SVGAGI, per germline.

The genes are TRBV6-5 and TRBJ2-7; 7 bases align to TRBD1. The J segment lost 3 bases and the V segment lost 4 bases, leaving 3 bases of the junction unmatched. CDR3 length: 13 residues. Per the germline V gene, CDR1 is MNHEY and CDR2 is SVGAGI. CDR3 bases: TGTGCCAGCAGTTTGACAGGGTTCTACGAGCAGTACTTC. This gives the protein CASSLTGFYEQYF.

In this sample, this clone turned up a few times. The chain employs TRBV18 and TRBJ1-3; 7 nucleotides match TRBD1. Trimming cost V 6 bases and J 2 bases; bases outside gene matches: 10. The CDR3 consists of 16 residues. Germline V gene data show CDR1 as KGHSH and CDR2 as LQKENI. The CDR3 DNA reads TGTGCCAGCTCCCCGAACAGGGGAGATGCTGGAAACACCATATATTTT. As protein: CASSPNRGDAGNTIYF.

This rearrangement joins TRBV10-3 to TRBJ2-7, with D possibly being TRBD1 (5 bases). CDR1 and CDR2 from the germline V gene are ENHRY and SYGVKD. The length of the CDR3 is 13 residues. Trimming left V 6 bases short and J 2 bases short, with 11 bases between. CDR3 DNA sequence: TGTGCCATCAGCGTACAGGAAACCTACGAGCAGTACTTC. Residues: CAISVQETYEQYF.

This sequence joins TRBV4-3 and TRBJ1-1, with D unclear. The CDR3 is made up of 13 amino acids. Germline V CDR1 and CDR2: LGHNA, YSLEER. Trimming took off 5 bases at V and 0 bases at J, with 7 bases between the two ends. CDR3 amino acids: CASSEKMNTEAFF. The CDR3 DNA is TGCGCCAGCAGCGAAAAGATGAACACTGAAGCTTTCTTT.

As regards this clone: The junction and the germline gene differ at one end; a read error may be behind it. This chain uses TRBV3-1 (or the pseudogene TRBV3-2) with TRBJ2-5; D may be TRBD2 (6 bases). The CDR3 has 15 amino acids. The germline V gene encodes CDR1 LGHDT and CDR2 YNNKEL (reference sequence). CDR3 DNA sequence: TGTGCCAGCAGCCAAGGGCGGGGCCTACAAGGGACCCAGTACTTC. It codes for CASSQGRGLQGTQYF.

This chain links TRBV5-5 with TRBJ2-5, with 7 bases matching TRBD2. The CDR3 consists of 14 residues. V was pared by 5 bases and J by 5 bases, with 9 bases of the junction left unmatched. In germline, CDR1 is SGHKS, CDR2 YYEKEE (reference sequence). CDR3 DNA sequence: TGTGCCAGCAGGGGAGGGCAGGGTTTGGAGACCCAGTACTTC. It translates to CASRGGQGLETQYF.

The chain is built from TRBV5-1 and TRBJ2-3; D is perhaps TRBD1 or TRBD2 (6 bases each). The length of the CDR3 is 13 residues. In germline, CDR1 is SGHRS, CDR2 YFSETQ. V lost 5 bases and J 1 base, leaving 8 bases between the germline ends. CDR3 protein: CASSRGGTDTQYF. DNA of the CDR3: TGCGCCAGCAGTAGGGGGGGCACAGATACGCAGTATTTT.

The chain recombines TRBV4-3 with TRBJ1-3; no firm D call. Germline lookup yields CDR1 LGHNA and CDR2 YSLEER. The CDR3 totals 14 residues. The V end was cut by 1 base, the J end by 0 bases, with 4 bases between. CDR3 amino acids: CASSQANSGNTIYF. The CDR3 DNA follows: TGCGCCAGCAGCCAAGCCAACTCTGGAAACACCATATATTTT.

This chain joins TRBV6-5 and TRBJ1-6; D might be TRBD1 (6 bases). This CDR3 spans 14 amino acids. Per germline, CDR1 MNHEY and CDR2 SVGAGI. DNA of the CDR3: TGTGCTTCAGCTCCGGGGGCGTCAGGTTCACCCCTCCACTTT. Encoded protein: CASAPGASGSPLHF.

The CDR3 bases are TGTGCCAGCAGCTTATCCGGGGGCGATCAGCCCCAGCATTTT. The encoded protein is CASSLSGGDQPQHF. This sequence joins TRBV7-9 and TRBJ1-5; D may be TRBD1 (6 bases). V was trimmed by 2 bases and J by 5 bases, leaving 10 bases between them. The CDR3 spans 14 residues. Germline CDR1 reads SEHNR; CDR2 reads FQNEAQ (reference sequence). Variable domain in full (rest from reference TRBV7-9 and TRBJ1-5): DTGVSQNPRHKITKRGQNVTFRCDPISEHNRLYWYRQTLGQGPEFLTYFQNEAQLEKSRLLSDRFSAERPKGSFSTLEIQRTEQGDSAMYLCASSLSGGDQPQHFGDGTRLSIL.

The rearrangement joins TRBV7-2 to TRBJ1-1, with 7 bases aligning to TRBD1. The J segment lost 6 bases and the V segment lost 8 bases, leaving 12 bases of the junction unmatched. The CDR3 is made up of 14 amino acids. Germline CDR1 is SGHTA and CDR2 is FQGNSA. The CDR3 sequence: CASFPQGGFAEAFF. DNA of the CDR3: TGTGCCAGCTTCCCTCAGGGGGGTTTCGCTGAAGCTTTCTTT.

The chain recombines TRBV19 with TRBJ2-7; D unclear. The CDR3 has 16 residues. Germline loops: CDR1 LNHDA, CDR2 SQIVND (reference sequence). Trimming took off 0 bases at V and 3 bases at J, with 15 bases between the two ends. CDR3 in DNA: TGTGCCAGTAGTATAGAACCAGTCAGTGTGTTCTACGAGCAGTACTTC. Residues: CASSIEPVSVFYEQYF.